Sequencing of this TCR beta chain was carried out in a study of cytomegalovirus exposure and HLA in healthy donors. The wider study: An early release of data contained 75 million to 90 million unique TCRs, which came from HLA-typed donors.

PCR was performed using 60 Vbeta and 13 Jbeta primers. Some clones are missing from TCRdb's copy, which holds only in-frame ones; the method was immunoSEQ multiplex PCR. The data hold more than 90,000 clones, with 78% observed a single time. The V end lost 4 bases, the J end lost 5 bases, and 11 bases lay between the germline ends. This CDR3 is 13 amino acids long. CDR1 MGHRA and CDR2 YSYEKL come from the germline V gene. This TCR was sampled from a woman aged 55-70 years in good health and CMV-seronegative. The sequencing input was PBMCs. V is TRBV4-1 and J is TRBJ2-5; D perhaps matches TRBD2 (6 bases). CDR3 region: CASSLEREETQYF. The CDR3 nucleotides are TGCGCCAGCAGCCTCGAACGGGAGGAGACCCAGTACTTC.